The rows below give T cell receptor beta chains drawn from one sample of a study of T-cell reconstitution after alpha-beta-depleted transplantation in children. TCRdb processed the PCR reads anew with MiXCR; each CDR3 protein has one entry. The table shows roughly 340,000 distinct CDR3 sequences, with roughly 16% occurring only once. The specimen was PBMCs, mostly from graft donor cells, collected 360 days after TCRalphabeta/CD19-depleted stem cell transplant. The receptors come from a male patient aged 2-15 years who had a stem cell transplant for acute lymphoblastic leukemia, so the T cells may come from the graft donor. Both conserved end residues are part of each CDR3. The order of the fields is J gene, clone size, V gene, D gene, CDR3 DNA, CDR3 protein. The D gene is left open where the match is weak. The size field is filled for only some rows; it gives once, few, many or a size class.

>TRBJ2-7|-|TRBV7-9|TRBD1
TGTGCCAGCAGCCCAGGACAGGGGGGTACCTACGAGCAGTACTTC
CASSPGQGGTYEQYF
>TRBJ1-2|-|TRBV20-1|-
TGCAGTGCTAGAGAAAACAGGGACTATGGCTACACCTTC
CSARENRDYGYTF
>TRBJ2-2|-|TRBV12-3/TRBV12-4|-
TGTGCCAGCAGTTTAGTCAAGGGAAAGTCGAACACCGGGGAGCTGTTTTTT
CASSLVKGKSNTGELFF
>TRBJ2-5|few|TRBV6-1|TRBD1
TGTGCCACAACCCGGGACAGGGGTGGCGAGACCCAGTACTTC
CATTRDRGGETQYF
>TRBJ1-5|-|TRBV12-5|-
TGTGCTAGTGGTCAGGTTCTCGGGGGTCGGGATCAGCCCCAGCATTTT
CASGQVLGGRDQPQHF
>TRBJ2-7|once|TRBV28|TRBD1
TGTGCCAGTGGACAGGGTGGGGTCTACGAGCAGTACTTC
CASGQGGVYEQYF
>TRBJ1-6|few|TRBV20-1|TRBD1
TGCAGTGCAAAGGGACAGAATAATTCACCCCTCCACTTT
CSAKGQNNSPLHF
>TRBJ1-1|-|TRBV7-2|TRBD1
TGTGCCAGCAGGGACAGGGCCTCCACTGAAGCTTTCTTT
CASRDRASTEAFF
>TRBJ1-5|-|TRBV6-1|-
TGTGCCAGCAGTGAAGGATACCTACTCAACAACGATCTACCTAGCAATCAGCCCCAGCATTTT
CASSEGYLLNNDLPSNQPQHF
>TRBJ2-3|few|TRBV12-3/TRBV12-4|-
TGTGCCAGCAGTTTAGGGGGTCAAGATACGCAGTATTTT
CASSLGGQDTQYF
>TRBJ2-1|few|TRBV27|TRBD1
TGTGCCAGCAGTTTTGACAGGGGAGATAGGAATGAGCAGTTCTTC
CASSFDRGDRNEQFF
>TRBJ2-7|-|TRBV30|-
TGTGCCCTGGAAAATCGGGACCGGGGGTACGAGCAGTACTTC
CALENRDRGYEQYF
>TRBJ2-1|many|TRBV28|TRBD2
TGTGCCAGCAGTCGGTTAGCGGGACTCCCCAATGAGCAGTTCTTC
CASSRLAGLPNEQFF
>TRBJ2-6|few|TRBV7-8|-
TGTGCCAGCAGACAAAGGGGGTCTGGGGCCAACGTCCTGACTTTC
CASRQRGSGANVLTF
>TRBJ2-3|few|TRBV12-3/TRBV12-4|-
TGTGCCAGCAGTTTGCTTGTGGGGGGCTGGGCAGATACGCAGTATTTT
CASSLLVGGWADTQYF
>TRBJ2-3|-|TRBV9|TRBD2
TGTGCCAGCTCCTGGGCGGGGGGGGATACGCAGTATTTT
CASSWAGGDTQYF
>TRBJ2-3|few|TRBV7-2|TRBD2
TGTGCCAGCAGCTTATGGCCGGGACTAGCGGTCACAGATACGCAGTATTTT
CASSLWPGLAVTDTQYF